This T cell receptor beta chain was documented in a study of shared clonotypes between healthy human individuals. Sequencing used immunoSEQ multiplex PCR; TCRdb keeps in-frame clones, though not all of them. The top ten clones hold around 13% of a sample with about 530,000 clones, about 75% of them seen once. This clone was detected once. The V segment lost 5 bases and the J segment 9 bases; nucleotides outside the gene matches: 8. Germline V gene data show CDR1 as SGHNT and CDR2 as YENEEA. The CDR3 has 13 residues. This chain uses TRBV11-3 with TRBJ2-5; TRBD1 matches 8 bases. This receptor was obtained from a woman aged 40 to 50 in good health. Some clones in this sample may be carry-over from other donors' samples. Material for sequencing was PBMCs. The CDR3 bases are TGTGCCAGCAGCCAGACAGGGGTTGAGTCCCAGTACTTC. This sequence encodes CASSQTGVESQYF. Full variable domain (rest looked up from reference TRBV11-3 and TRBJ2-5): EAGVVQSPRYKIIEKKQPVAFWCNPISGHNTLYWYLQNLGQGPELLIRYENEEAVDDSQLPKDRFSAERLKGVDSTLKIQPAELGDSAVYLCASSQTGVESQYFGPGTRLLVL.